This T cell receptor (beta chain) was sequenced during a study of blood T cells in healthy people across ages. Study-level results: The fall in TCR beta diversity per million T cells was roughly linear with age. It was the long-lived donors that had more naive CD4+ cells and higher diversity than aged donors.

A second 7 to 11 cycle PCR used barcoded and J-beta primers. Each cDNA molecule was tagged by a template-switch adaptor with 12 random nucleotides. TCRdb ran MiXCR on the 5' RACE reads and lists one entry per CDR3 protein. The table records hundreds of thousands of distinct CDR3 sequences, under 30% of them present only once. This clonotype was observed many times. Its antigen is still unknown. J was trimmed by 9 bases and V by 3 bases; bases with no gene match: 6. CDR1 is LGHDT and CDR2 is YNNKEL in the germline V gene (reference sequence). This CDR3 comprises 16 residues. Total RNA was isolated from each sample in quantities of at least 6 micrograms.

Input material: blood. This receptor was identified in a woman at least 80 years old in good health. This chain uses TRBV3-1 with TRBJ2-1, with 15 bases identical to TRBD2. This CDR3 reads CASSHGGLAGGSEQFF. The CDR3, as DNA: TGTGCCAGCAGCCATGGCGGACTAGCGGGGGGGTCTGAGCAGTTCTTC.